This T cell receptor beta chain originates from a study of blood T cell repertoires in COVID-19. Turning to the study itself: The study drew acute and convalescent COVID-19 samples from the United States, Italy and Spain. T cells, B-cell-depleted T cells, or PBMCs provided the cDNA or gDNA that served as material.

Methods used by the authors: Amplified reference gene primers provided the basis for estimating nucleated cell counts. Repertoires were generated with immunoSEQ multiplex PCR, while TCRdb's copy carries only in-frame clones and drops some. V, J and clone size reflect that table, while D and trimming were determined from the DNA. Of 140,000 to 150,000 clones listed, 85% to 90% are singletons. Germline lookup yields CDR1 MDHEN and CDR2 SYDVKM. The CDR3 extends over 14 amino acids. With 6 bases removed from V and 1 base from J, the gap between germline ends came to 12 bases. Material: peripheral blood. The TCR was taken from a human donor in a cohort sampled during active COVID-19. The chain uses TRBV28 and TRBJ2-5, with TRBD2 as a possible D gene (5 bases). This CDR3 is CASRPKRFQETQYF. CDR3 nucleotides: TGTGCCAGCAGACCAAAGCGGTTCCAAGAGACCCAGTACTTC. Full variable domain (missing parts from reference TRBV28 and TRBJ2-5): DVKVTQSSRYLVKRTGEKVFLECVQDMDHENMFWYRQDPGLGLRLIYFSYDVKMKEKGDIPEGYSVSREKKERFSLILESASTNQTSMYLCASRPKRFQETQYFGPGTRLLVL.